This T cell receptor (beta chain) was sequenced during a study of T cell responses to AZD1222 COVID-19 vaccine. This CDR3 has 17 residues. V gave up 1 base and J gave up 3 bases, with 15 bases separating them. The germline CDR1 and CDR2 sequences are KGHSH and LQKENI. Study findings and constraints: When two AZD1222 doses had been given, Spike-specific TCR breadth and depth rose. Females outnumbered males among donors, who were mostly white British; clonal diversity was possibly underestimated.

The repertoire was sequenced with immunoSEQ multiplex PCR; TCRdb's copy has only in-frame clones and lacks some. Here the sample spans more than 95,000 clones, 80% to 90% being singletons. Second-dose recipients at about 4 or about 12 weeks were treated as one pooled group. Concerning this clone: Its antigen is undetermined.

The source of this sequence is an adult who received the AZD1222 COVID-19 vaccine. This chain connects TRBV18 to TRBJ2-2; perhaps TRBD2 as D (6 bases). This specimen was peripheral blood, taken 28 days after the second AZD1222 dose. CDR3 region: CASSPRVGTGDTGELFF. In DNA form, the CDR3 reads TGTGCCAGCTCACCACGAGTGGGGACGGGGGACACCGGGGAGCTGTTTTTT.